This T cell receptor (beta chain) emerged from a study of PD-1 blockade in classical Hodgkin lymphoma (dated by TCRdb to the early 2020s). Background on the whole study: Nivolumab dosing was 3 mg/kg intravenously every 2 weeks, continuing until either disease progression or unacceptable toxicity. A peripheral blood immune signature of response to PD-1 blockade in classical Hodgkin lymphoma was defined using TCR beta sequencing and CyTOF.

In light of the paper, this sample's time point label describes: cycle 4 day 1 (C4D1), after 6 weeks of nivolumab. Every trial patient had relapsed following autologous stem cell transplantation, and prior brentuximab vedotin exposure was what differed among cohorts A, B and C. The trial cohort comprised roughly 50 patients with relapsed/refractory classical Hodgkin lymphoma whose best overall responses were complete response, partial response or progressive disease. In the multi-cohort phase II CheckMate 205 trial, trial patients received single-agent nivolumab. An independent review committee assessed best overall response using the 2007 International Working Group response criteria. Trial PBMCs were collected immediately before nivolumab initiation (C1D1) and during therapy at cycle 2 day 1 and cycle 4 day 1. Peripheral blood was collected in 8 mL Vacutainer Cell Preparation Tubes, from which PBMCs were isolated by centrifugation and then cryopreserved.

This clone was recorded only once. What antigen it recognizes has not been identified. No much larger clonotype is one base removed from it; base qualities were not supplied. The Qiagen DNeasy kit was used to extract genomic DNA both from unsorted PBMCs and from the negatively selected CD4+ and CD8+ fractions. Amplification of TCR beta CDR3 regions was done by immunoSEQ multiplex PCR with primers that anneal to V and J segments. Amplification bias was minimized using a synthetic immune receptor repertoire, and residual bias was removed computationally after sequencing. The source study handled its data this way. Custom Python scripts were used to quantify repertoire diversity as the Shannon entropy index. Unsorted, CD4+ and CD8+ repertoires were analyzed separately, except for combined analyses in which CD4+ and CD8+ sequences were merged in silico. Clonal expansion was defined as a frequency increase of at least 2-fold after treatment compared with C1D1, and clones undetected at baseline were assigned a pseudocount of 0.5. Clones with 0 or 1 copy at C1D1 were classified as singleton clones, and clones with 2 or more copies were classified as non-singleton clones. By matching protein sequences in sorted samples from the same patient, clones expanded in unsorted samples were annotated as CD4+, CD8+ or unknown. Wilcoxon tests on paired samples were used to test changes in diversity from C1D1 to C4D1. The clones in this table, taken by TCRdb from immuneACCESS, are in-frame only. Not every clone is retained; where verified, under half of the shortfall comes from an unresolved V gene, and the cause of the rest is unknown. V and J calls and clone size are those listed in that table; D and trimming were worked out from the DNA. This sample is represented by some 22,000 clones; 70% to 85% of them were singletons. The ten largest clones add up to less than 20% of the sample.

The junction shows trimming of 9 bases on V and 7 bases on J, plus 10 bases between the germline ends. CDR1 MNHEY and CDR2 SVGAGI were looked up in the germline V gene. There are 12 amino acids in the CDR3, from cysteine to phenylalanine inclusive. Only the CDR3 DNA is retained, 36 bases long and in frame from the first base. Study-wide conclusions, independent of this receptor: Trial patients with a complete response had baseline diversity similar to that of newly diagnosed patients, while partial responders and progressors had significantly lower diversity. A significant rise by C4D1 was seen in CD4+ but not CD8+ TCR diversity (p=0.0027 vs p=0.16), with the rise being most apparent in complete responders (p=0.02). Diversity was lower in patients who began nivolumab less than 1 year after ASCT, so these patients were left out of later analyses to avoid confounding by immune reconstitution. Baseline TCR diversity was reported to be lower in newly diagnosed patients than in healthy donors and to be lower still in relapsed/refractory patients. The study was restricted to a single clinical trial cohort, and the causes of repertoire differences, possibly disease activity or prior therapy, were left undefined.

This TCR derives from a human donor with classical Hodgkin lymphoma. The chain was built from TRBV6-5 and TRBJ1-6, and the D gene may be TRBD1, 5 bases matching. This specimen was peripheral blood mononuclear cells (PBMCs), taken before the fourth cycle of nivolumab. CDR3 region: CASQGSNSPLHF. The sequenced DNA is TGTGCCAGTCAGGGTTCCAATTCACCCCTCCACTTT.